This TCR beta chain was obtained from a study of blood T cell repertoires in COVID-19. Study as a whole: Italy, Spain and the United States were the sources of the convalescent and acute COVID-19 samples. T cells, B-cell-depleted T cells, or PBMCs provided the cDNA or gDNA that served as material.

The CDR3 length is 15 residues. The V segment lost 4 bases and the J segment 7 bases; nucleotides outside the gene matches: 10. CDR1 is MGHRA, CDR2 YSYEKL, per germline. Per the authors' pipeline: The authors estimated nucleated cell counts from reference gene primer amplification. Clones were read by immunoSEQ multiplex PCR, and TCRdb kept only the in-frame ones, dropping some. D and trimming come from the DNA, and the V and J calls and clone size come from that table. The sample shows fewer than 150,000 clones, roughly 90% of them seen only once. The V gene is TRBV4-1, the J gene TRBJ1-2; 9 bases agree with TRBD1. The sequencing sample was made of peripheral blood. The clonotype was recovered from a man aged 45-65 years with active or convalescent COVID-19. The CDR3 DNA reads as TGCGCCAGCAGCCGCGTCCCCCTGGACAGGGGTGGCTACACCTTC. This translates into CASSRVPLDRGGYTF.